This TCR beta chain was captured by sequencing in a study of blood T cell repertoires in COVID-19. As for the study in general: Sources were T cells, B-cell-depleted T cells, or PBMCs; the material itself was cDNA or gDNA.

This clone was seen just once. TCRdb's table, derived via immunoSEQ multiplex PCR, lists solely in-frame clones and lacks some. The sample holds 210,000 or so clones, nearly 90% seen once. Recruits, aged roughly 18 to 90 years, lived in 24 US areas. Researchers sorted participants into cohorts using their self-reported clinical history. Recovered status applied to Cohort 3 donors who had two consecutive negative PCRs. It also applied to those with clearance or with symptom resolution. CDR1 is LNHDA, CDR2 SQIVND, per germline (reference sequence). The V gene end was trimmed by 4 bases and the J gene end by 7 bases; junction bases not matched to a gene: 11. The CDR3 runs 16 residues.

This TCR was recovered from a man aged 25-45 years who had recovered from COVID-19. The sequenced sample consisted of PBMCs or T cells enriched from blood (not recorded which). This rearrangement joins TRBV19 to TRBJ2-2, with 8 bases lining up with TRBD1. This CDR3 is CASSTFQGAKGGELFF. The DNA for the CDR3 is TGTGCCAGTAGTACTTTCCAGGGGGCCAAAGGCGGGGAGCTGTTTTTT.